This TCR beta chain derives from a study of CDR3 diversity in severe acne. On this clonotype: At one end the junction does not follow the germline gene, possibly because of a read error.

TCRdb re-analysed the PCR reads in MiXCR, keeping a single row per CDR3 protein. The sample contains approximately 97,000 distinct CDR3 sequences, approximately 47% of which appear only once. The CDR3 spans 14 residues. CDR1 is KGHDR and CDR2 is SFDVKD in the germline V gene. The chain is built from TRBV24-1 and TRBJ2-5; the D gene could be TRBD1 or TRBD2 (5 bases each). This sequence originates from a male donor with acne. The sample taken for sequencing was blood. Here the CDR3 reads CATSDRGKGEPQYF. The CDR3 DNA is TGTGCCACCAGCGACAGAGGGAAAGGTGAGCCCCAGTACTTT.